These T cell receptor beta chains were read from a single sample in a study of shared clonotypes between healthy human individuals. Here immunoSEQ multiplex PCR was the method, and the copy in TCRdb shows in-frame clones only, minus some. This sample has fewer than 1 million clones, with about 97% found just once. The sequenced sample consisted of naive CD8+ T cells sorted from blood. These receptors were collected from a man aged 25 to 40 in good health. Each CDR3 is given with its conserved first and last residue. The D gene is left open where the match is weak. Clone size appears in some rows only: once, few, many, or a class for an expanded clone.

v_call,d_call,clone_size,j_call,cdr3_aa,cdr3_nt
TRBV9,-,-,TRBJ1-3,CASSVEGSGNTIYF,TGTGCCAGCAGCGTAGAAGGCTCTGGAAACACCATATATTTT
TRBV7-2,-,once,TRBJ2-1,CASRSSYNEQFF,TGTGCCAGCAGGAGCTCCTACAATGAGCAGTTCTTC
TRBV14,-,-,TRBJ2-7,CASSKRPAYYEQYF,TGTGCCAGCAGCAAACGACCGGCCTACTACGAGCAGTACTTC
TRBV5-6,TRBD2,-,TRBJ2-3,CASSLLLAGSDTQYF,TGTGCCAGCAGCTTGCTACTAGCGGGGTCAGATACGCAGTATTTT
TRBV11-2,-,once,TRBJ2-7,CASSLVVPEQYF,TGTGCCAGCAGCTTAGTGGTCCCAGAGCAGTACTTC
TRBV11-2,-,-,TRBJ1-2,CASAGDIYGYTF,TGTGCCAGCGCTGGGGACATCTATGGCTACACCTTC
TRBV7-9,TRBD2,-,TRBJ2-7,CASTLAAGVVDSRIYEQYF,TGTGCCAGCACCTTAGCAGCGGGAGTCGTAGACTCCCGTATCTACGAGCAGTACTTC
TRBV7-2,-,-,TRBJ1-2,CASSLGTNYGYTF,TGTGCCAGCAGCTTAGGGACGAACTATGGCTACACCTTC
TRBV7-8,TRBD1,-,TRBJ2-7,CASSFIGQGNEQYF,TGTGCCAGCAGCTTCATCGGACAGGGGAACGAGCAGTACTTC
TRBV15,-,-,TRBJ2-1,CATSAPPNYNEQFF,TGTGCCACCAGCGCTCCGCCAAACTACAATGAGCAGTTCTTC
TRBV2,-,-,TRBJ1-1,CASSYNGQIYTEAFF,TGTGCCAGCAGTTACAATGGGCAGATCTACACTGAAGCTTTCTTT
TRBV27,-,few,TRBJ2-3,CASSLGRSTDTQYF,TGTGCCAGCAGTTTGGGGAGGAGCACAGATACGCAGTATTTT
TRBV14,-,-,TRBJ2-1,CASSQGGIEQFF,TGTGCCAGCAGCCAAGGGGGAATTGAGCAGTTCTTC
TRBV4-1,TRBD2,-,TRBJ2-4,CASSQNSGRFGKNIQYF,TGCGCCAGCAGCCAAAACAGCGGGAGATTTGGCAAAAACATTCAGTACTTC
TRBV5-1,-,-,TRBJ2-1,CASSPDRRSYNEQFF,TGCGCCAGCAGCCCCGATCGGCGCTCCTACAATGAGCAGTTCTTC
TRBV2,TRBD1,-,TRBJ2-7,CASSEEPGQVGSYEQYF,TGTGCCAGCAGTGAAGAACCGGGACAGGTGGGGTCCTACGAGCAGTACTTC
TRBV4-1,-,-,TRBJ1-5,CASSQGTNQPQHF,TGCGCCAGCAGCCAAGGGACCAATCAGCCCCAGCATTTT
TRBV18,TRBD2,-,TRBJ2-1,CASSPPGGSGVNEQFF,TGTGCCAGCTCACCACCGGGAGGTAGCGGGGTGAATGAGCAGTTCTTC
TRBV27,-,-,TRBJ2-1,CASSLVGAYNEQFF,TGTGCCAGCAGTTTAGTTGGGGCCTACAATGAGCAGTTCTTC
TRBV5-1,-,once,TRBJ1-4,CASSLGEGTNEKLFF,TGCGCCAGCAGCCTGGGAGAGGGCACTAATGAAAAACTGTTTTTT
TRBV11-2,-,-,TRBJ2-7,CASSLGGSLYEQYF,TGTGCCAGCAGCTTAGGTGGGAGCCTCTACGAGCAGTACTTC
TRBV5-4,-,-,TRBJ2-7,CASSGLGRVDEQYF,TGTGCCAGCAGCGGCCTTGGCCGGGTGGACGAGCAGTACTTC
TRBV25-1,-,-,TRBJ2-3,CASSVGVTSTDTQYF,TGTGCCAGCAGTGTCGGTGTGACTAGCACAGATACGCAGTATTTT
TRBV7-3,-,-,TRBJ2-3,CASSLPGDTQYF,TGTGCCAGCAGCCTCCCCGGAGATACGCAGTATTTT
TRBV2,TRBD2,-,TRBJ2-2,CASRAGTSGRALGELFF,TGTGCCAGCAGAGCCGGGACTAGCGGGAGGGCCCTCGGGGAGCTGTTTTTT